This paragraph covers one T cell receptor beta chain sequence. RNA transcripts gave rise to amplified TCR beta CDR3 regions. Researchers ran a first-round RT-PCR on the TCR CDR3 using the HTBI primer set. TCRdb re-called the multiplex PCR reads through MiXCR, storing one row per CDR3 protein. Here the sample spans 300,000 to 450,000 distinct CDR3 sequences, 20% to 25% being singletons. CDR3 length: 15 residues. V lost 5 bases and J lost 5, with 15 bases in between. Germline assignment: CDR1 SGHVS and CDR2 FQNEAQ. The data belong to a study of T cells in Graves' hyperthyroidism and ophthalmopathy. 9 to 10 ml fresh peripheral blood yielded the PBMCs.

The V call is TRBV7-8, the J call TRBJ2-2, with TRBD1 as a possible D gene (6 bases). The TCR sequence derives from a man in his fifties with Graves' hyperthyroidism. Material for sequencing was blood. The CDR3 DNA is TGTGCCAGCAGCAGGGGGTCTAGCAGTACCGGGGAGCTGTTTTTT. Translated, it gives CASSRGSSSTGELFF.